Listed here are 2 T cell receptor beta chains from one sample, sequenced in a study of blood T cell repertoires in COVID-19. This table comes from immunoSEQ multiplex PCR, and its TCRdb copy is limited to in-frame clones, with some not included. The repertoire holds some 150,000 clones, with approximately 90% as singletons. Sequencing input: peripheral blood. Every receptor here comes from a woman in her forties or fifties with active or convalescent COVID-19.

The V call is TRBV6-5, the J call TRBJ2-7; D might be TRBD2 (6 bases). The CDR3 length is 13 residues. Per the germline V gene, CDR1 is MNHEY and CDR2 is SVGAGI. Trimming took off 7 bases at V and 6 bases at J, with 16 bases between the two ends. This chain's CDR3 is CASTQQRGGEQYF. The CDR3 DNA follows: TGTGCCAGCACCCAACAAAGGGGAGGCGAGCAGTACTTC.

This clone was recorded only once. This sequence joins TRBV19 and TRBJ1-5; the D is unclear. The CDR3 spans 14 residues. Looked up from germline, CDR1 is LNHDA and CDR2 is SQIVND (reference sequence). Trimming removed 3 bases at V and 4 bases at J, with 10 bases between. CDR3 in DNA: TGTGCCAGTAGTATGCGGGAGGGAAATCAGCCCCAGCATTTT. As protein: CASSMREGNQPQHF.